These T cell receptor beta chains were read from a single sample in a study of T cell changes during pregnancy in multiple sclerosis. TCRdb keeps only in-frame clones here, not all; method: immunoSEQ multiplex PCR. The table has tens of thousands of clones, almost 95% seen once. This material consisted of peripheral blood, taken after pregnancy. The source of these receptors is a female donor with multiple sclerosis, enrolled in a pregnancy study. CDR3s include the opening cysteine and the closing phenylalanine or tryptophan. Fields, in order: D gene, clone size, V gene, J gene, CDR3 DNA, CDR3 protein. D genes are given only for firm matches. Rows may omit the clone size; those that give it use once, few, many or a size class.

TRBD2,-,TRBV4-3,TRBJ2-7,TGCGCCAGCAGCCAAGAGAAGGTAGCGGGGGAACCCTTCTACGAGCAGTACTTC,CASSQEKVAGEPFYEQYF
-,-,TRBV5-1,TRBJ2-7,TGCGCCAGCAGCTTGGTCGGTTTAGACGTCGGAGGCGAGCAGTACTTC,CASSLVGLDVGGEQYF
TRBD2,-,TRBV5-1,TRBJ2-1,TGCGCCAGCCTCGAACTAGCGGGAGGGAATTACAATGAGCAGTTCTTC,CASLELAGGNYNEQFF
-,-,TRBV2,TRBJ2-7,TGTGCCAGCAGTCTCCTCAGGGGAATGTCAGGCGAGCAGTACTTC,CASSLLRGMSGEQYF
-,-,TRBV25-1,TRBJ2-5,TGTGCCAGCATCTCAGGGGCCGCGGGGACCCAGTACTTC,CASISGAAGTQYF
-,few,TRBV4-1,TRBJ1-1,TGCGCCAGCAGCCAAGAGGTCAGGGGTGCAACTGAAGCTTTCTTT,CASSQEVRGATEAFF
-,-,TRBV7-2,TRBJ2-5,TGTGCCAGCAGCTTAGGCAACCAAGGGGCCCAGTACTTC,CASSLGNQGAQYF
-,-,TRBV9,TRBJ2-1,TGTGCCAGCAGCCCGACTAGTTTAGGATACAATGAGCAGTTCTTC,CASSPTSLGYNEQFF
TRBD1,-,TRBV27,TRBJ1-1,TGTGCCAGCAGTTTAAAAGTGACAGGGCAGGGTGAAGCTTTCTTT,CASSLKVTGQGEAFF
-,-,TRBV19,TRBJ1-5,TGTGCCAGTAGTATAGGTCGTCACTTAAAAAATCAGCCCCAGCATTTT,CASSIGRHLKNQPQHF
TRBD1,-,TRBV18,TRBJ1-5,TGTGCCAGCTCACCCAGGGGGTCACAGGATCAGCCCCAGCATTTT,CASSPRGSQDQPQHF
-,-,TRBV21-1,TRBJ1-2,TGTGCCAGCAGCAGAGGGGGACAGAGTGCTAACTATGGCTACACCTTC,CASSRGGQSANYGYTF
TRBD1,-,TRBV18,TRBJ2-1,TGTGCCAGCTCACCGTGGGACAGGGGTGATGAGCAGTTCTTC,CASSPWDRGDEQFF
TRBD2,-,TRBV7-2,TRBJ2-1,TGTGCCAGCAGCTTAGCTAGCGGGGGGGCTTCCAATGAGCAGTTCTTC,CASSLASGGASNEQFF
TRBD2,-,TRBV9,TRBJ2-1,TGTGCCAGCAGCGTAGTCGGCGGGAGCTACAATGAGCAGTTCTTC,CASSVVGGSYNEQFF
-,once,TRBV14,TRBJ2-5,TGTGCCAGCAGCCTTTATAGGGGGAGAGGAGAGACCCAGTACTTC,CASSLYRGRGETQYF
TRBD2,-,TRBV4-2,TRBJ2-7,TGTGCCAGCAGCCAAGACCCCGGGACTAACTACGAGCAGTACTTC,CASSQDPGTNYEQYF
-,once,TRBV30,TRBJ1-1,TGTGCCTGGAGCGGGTACACTGAAGCTTTCTTT,CAWSGYTEAFF
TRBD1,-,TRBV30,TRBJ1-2,TGTGCCTGGAGTGCCCCGGACAGGGGTAACTATGGCTACACCTTC,CAWSAPDRGNYGYTF
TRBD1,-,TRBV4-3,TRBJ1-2,TGCGCCAGCAGCCAGGAACAGGGGCCCCGGGGCTACACCTTC,CASSQEQGPRGYTF
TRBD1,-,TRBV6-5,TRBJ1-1,TGTGCCAGCAGCTACTCGACAGGGAGAGCTTTCTTT,CASSYSTGRAFF
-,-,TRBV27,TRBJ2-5,TGTGCCAGCCGCGCGGTCCCGGAGACCCAGTACTTC,CASRAVPETQYF